These 7 T cell receptor beta chains came from one sample sequenced in a study of human T cells and chemical hapten exposure. TCRdb reanalysed the RACE reads using MiXCR and keeps one entry per CDR3 protein. Of about 85,000 distinct CDR3 sequences listed, roughly 11% are singletons. Indicated time point: patch test 2, 6 weeks after DPC sensitization. The treatment was: therapeutic diphenylcyclopropenone sensitization with weekly scalp DPC. This specimen was whole blood, taken in connection with sensitization to the hapten diphenylcyclopropenone (DPC). The receptors originated from a man younger than 35 with alopecia areata. Some clones in this sample may be carry-over from other donors' samples.

Many counts were recorded for this clonotype. The rearrangement uses TRBV18 and TRBJ2-1, with D possibly matching TRBD1 (5 bases). Trimming left V 5 bases short and J 7 bases short, with 15 bases between. The germline gives CDR1 KGHSH, CDR2 LQKENI. This CDR3 is built from 14 residues. The CDR3 DNA is TGTGCCAGCTCATGGTTCCAGGGCTCTAATGAGCAGTTCTTC. This translates into CASSWFQGSNEQFF.

The chain employs TRBV11-2 and TRBJ2-5, with 9 bases lining up with TRBD1. V shed 3 bases, J shed 5 bases, and the junction held 10 bases outside the gene matches. The germline V gene encodes CDR1 SGHAT and CDR2 FQNNGV. CDR3 length: 16 residues. The chain's CDR3 is CASSFDRGSYEETQYF. The CDR3, as DNA: TGTGCCAGCAGCTTCGACAGGGGGTCCTACGAGGAGACCCAGTACTTC.

This clonotype occurred a few times. This chain joins TRBV24-1 and TRBJ2-7, with D possibly being TRBD1 (6 bases). Looked up from germline, CDR1 is KGHDR and CDR2 is SFDVKD. CDR3 length equals 15 residues. V was clipped by 0 bases and J by 2 bases, with 10 bases between them. The CDR3 DNA is TGTGCCACCAGTGATTTGGCTACAGGGCCCTACGAGCAGTACTTC. It codes for CATSDLATGPYEQYF.

Many counts were recorded for this clonotype. The chain has TRBV4-2 and TRBJ1-1; 7 bases map to TRBD1. CDR3 length equals 13 residues. The germline V gene encodes CDR1 LGHNA and CDR2 YNFKEQ. V lost 4 bases, J lost 8 bases, and 7 bases stayed unmatched. CDR3 DNA: TGTGCCAGCAGCCTAGACAGGGCTCGGGAAGCTTTCTTT. This codes for CASSLDRAREAFF.

The sample holds many counts of this clonotype. The chain employs TRBV6-2 or TRBV6-3 and TRBJ1-2; no clear D. Germline values: CDR1 MNHEY, CDR2 SVGEGT. V was pared by 4 bases and J by 2 bases, with 14 bases between. This CDR3 has 15 residues. The CDR3 here is CASSWRSVLNYGYTF. The CDR3 DNA sequence: TGTGCCAGCAGTTGGAGGTCCGTTTTAAACTATGGCTACACCTTC.

This clonotype has a handful of counts. This chain connects TRBV6-1 to TRBJ2-1, with TRBD2 identical over 13 bases. CDR3 size: 15 residues. The trim removed 7 bases at V and 8 bases at J, leaving 8 bases unmatched. Germline loops: CDR1 MNHNS, CDR2 SASEGT. The CDR3 region has the DNA TGTGCCAGCACGACAACTAGCGGGGGGGCCGATGAGCAGTTCTTC. As protein: CASTTTSGGADEQFF.

This clonotype was observed a few times. This sequence joins TRBV18 and TRBJ2-2; D perhaps matches TRBD2 (5 bases). This CDR3 spans 12 amino acids. Between the trimmed V and J ends, which lost 8 bases and 5 bases, there was a span of 9 bases. CDR1 and CDR2 (germline): KGHSH, LQKENI. CDR3 bases: TGTGCCAGCCTATCGGGGACCGGGGAGCTGTTTTTT. As protein: CASLSGTGELFF.